This TCR beta chain was profiled in a study of cytomegalovirus exposure and HLA in healthy donors. Study at large: The approximately 120 validation repertoires, a later analysis reported, used the same platform as the approximately 700 first-cohort repertoires.

CDR1 MGHDK and CDR2 SYGVNS come from the germline V gene. The CDR3 is 16 amino acids. Trimming removed 4 bases from V and 5 bases from J; junction bases left unmatched: 11. Some clones are missing from TCRdb's copy, which holds only in-frame ones; the method was immunoSEQ multiplex PCR. The sample includes about 200,000 clones, roughly 82% of them seen just once. This receptor was taken from a woman aged 30 to 39 in good health and CMV-seropositive. Sequencing used PBMCs. The J gene is TRBJ2-5, the V gene TRBV25-1; TRBD1 aligns across 9 bases. The DNA of the CDR3 is TGTGCCAGCAGTGGGGACAGGGCCAAAGGCGAGGAGACCCAGTACTTC. It translates to CASSGDRAKGEETQYF. The whole variable domain, remainder taken from reference TRBV25-1 and TRBJ2-5, is EADIYQTPRYLVIGTGKKITLECSQTMGHDKMYWYQQDPGMELHLIHYSYGVNSTEKGDLSSESTVSRIRTEHFPLTLESARPSHTSQYLCASSGDRAKGEETQYFGPGTRLLVL.